These 28 T cell receptor beta chains were sequenced from one sample in a study of regulatory T cells in long-lasting Graves disease. Time point reported: persistent/refractory GD, antithyroid drugs over 5 years with positive TRAb. Researchers made the TCR library from RNA that was extracted from PBMCs. Arm-PCR of CDR3 regions with iRepertoire HTBI primers generated TCR beta libraries. TCRdb fed the multiplex PCR reads into MiXCR, producing one record per CDR3 protein. The sample gives around 400,000 distinct CDR3 sequences, 23% of which show up once; under 35% is in the top ten. The source material was peripheral blood mononuclear cells (PBMCs), sampled when the disease was refractory, from a patient treated with antithyroid drugs. Receptors were obtained from a woman aged 35 to 49 with Graves disease.

At least ten counts were recorded for this clonotype. The chain joins TRBV5-6 to TRBJ2-7, with D uncertain. CDR1 SGHDT and CDR2 YYEEEE come from the germline V gene. V was pared by 6 bases and J by 6 bases, with 13 bases between. CDR3 length equals 12 residues. The CDR3 DNA follows: TGTGCCAGCACCCTTCGAGTAGGCGAGCAGTACTTC. Residues: CASTLRVGEQYF.

This clonotype was detected only a few times. This chain joins TRBV2 and TRBJ2-1; D uncertain. Germline V gene sequence: CDR1 SNHLY, CDR2 FYNNEI. The CDR3 sequence is 14 residues long. Trimming shortened V by 5 bases and J by 2 bases, and 10 bases separated the two germline ends. The CDR3 sequence: CASSKTGPYNEQFF. The CDR3 DNA follows: TGTGCCAGCAGTAAGACTGGTCCCTACAATGAGCAGTTCTTC.

This clonotype was observed a few times. The V and J genes are TRBV7-8 and TRBJ1-5, with 7 bases that match TRBD1. Trimming cost V 5 bases and J 3 bases; bases outside gene matches: 10. This CDR3 region has 16 residues. CDR1 is SGHVS and CDR2 is FQNEAQ in the germline V gene. The CDR3 DNA reads as TGTGCCAGCAGCCAAATCCGGGACAGACTCAATCAGCCCCAGCATTTT. It encodes CASSQIRDRLNQPQHF.

J is TRBJ2-1 and V is TRBV2, with D unclear. The germline CDR1 and CDR2 sequences are SNHLY and FYNNEI. Trimming shortened V by 8 bases and J by 3 bases, and 5 bases separated the two germline ends. The CDR3 has 11 residues. The CDR3 DNA reads as TGTGCCAGCCAATACTACAATGAGCAGTTCTTC. This codes for CASQYYNEQFF.

Many counts were recorded for this clonotype. The rearrangement joins TRBV11-2 to TRBJ1-3, with D uncertain. Germline CDR1 is SGHAT and CDR2 is FQNNGV. This CDR3 region has 15 residues. Between the trimmed V and J ends, which lost 2 bases and 0 bases, there was a span of 8 bases. This CDR3 is CASSLYPSSGNTIYF. The DNA for the CDR3 is TGTGCCAGCAGCTTATATCCTAGCTCTGGAAACACCATATATTTT.

This clonotype was counted many times. The rearrangement uses TRBV7-9 and TRBJ2-7; D might be TRBD1 (6 bases). The V gene's germline CDR1 is SEHNR and CDR2 FQNEAQ (reference sequence). The length of the CDR3 is 13 residues. V lost 8 bases, J lost 2 bases, and 13 bases lay in between. CDR3 protein: CASVFTGPYEQYF. CDR3 DNA sequence: TGTGCCAGCGTCTTTACAGGGCCCTACGAGCAGTACTTC.

The V call is TRBV5-1, the J call TRBJ2-1; 7 bases are shared with TRBD2. The CDR3 has 16 amino acids. Germline V gene lookup returns CDR1 SGHRS and CDR2 YFSETQ. The J segment lost 5 bases and the V segment lost 0 bases, leaving 8 bases of the junction unmatched. The CDR3 loop reads CASSLGAGVADNEQFF. CDR3 bases: TGCGCCAGCAGCTTGGGTGCGGGAGTGGCAGACAATGAGCAGTTCTTC. The variable domain in full, with the rest retrieved from reference TRBV5-1 and TRBJ2-1, is KAGVTQTPRYLIKTRGQQVTLSCSPISGHRSVSWYQQTPGQGLQFLFEYFSETQRNKGNFPGRFSGRQFSNSRSEMNVSTLELGDSALYLCASSLGAGVADNEQFFGPGTRLTVL.

This clonotype was seen at least ten times. The chain carries TRBV13 and TRBJ1-1; 11 nucleotides agree with TRBD1. The germline CDR1 and CDR2 sequences are PRHDT and FYEKMQ (reference sequence). This CDR3 is 16 amino acids long. The J segment lost 5 bases and the V segment lost 5 bases, leaving 10 bases of the junction unmatched. CDR3 bases: TGTGCCAGCAGCCTAATGGGGACAGGGGGGAGTACTGAAGCTTTCTTT. This sequence encodes CASSLMGTGGSTEAFF.

This clonotype was counted between two and nine times. The genes are TRBV10-2 and TRBJ2-7; no firm D call. The CDR3 sequence is 14 residues long. The germline CDR1 and CDR2 sequences are WSHSY and SAAADI. Trimming removed 2 bases from V and 6 bases from J, with 14 bases in between. The CDR3 bases are TGCGCCAGCAGTGAGACAACCCCCCCCGCCGAGCAGTACTTC. Translated: CASSETTPPAEQYF.

V and J are TRBV5-1 and TRBJ2-2, with D possibly being TRBD1 (5 bases). Trimming cost V 1 base and J 7 bases, with 8 bases left between them. The CDR3 has 13 residues. Germline V gives CDR1 SGHRS, CDR2 YFSETQ. The CDR3: CASSLLGHGELFF. CDR3 bases: TGCGCCAGCAGCTTGTTGGGGCACGGGGAGCTGTTTTTT.

In this sample, this clonotype turned up a few times. This chain uses TRBV30 with TRBJ2-7, with D tentatively TRBD2 (6 bases). Trimming cost V 3 bases and J 5 bases, with 14 bases left between them. The length of the CDR3 is 13 residues. Germline CDR1 reads GTSNPN; CDR2 reads SVGIG (reference sequence). This CDR3 reads CAWSGLSGNEQYF. DNA of the CDR3: TGTGCCTGGAGCGGACTATCCGGTAACGAGCAGTACTTC.

The chain has TRBV7-8 and TRBJ2-3; TRBD2 matches 10 bases. CDR1 and CDR2 (germline): SGHVS, FQNEAQ. The V and J ends lost 11 bases and 9 bases, in that order; junction bases with no gene match: 17. This CDR3 spans 15 amino acids. The chain's CDR3 is CAVQFGTSAPVTQYF. In DNA form, the CDR3 reads TGTGCCGTCCAGTTTGGGACTAGCGCCCCAGTCACGCAGTATTTT.

The rearrangement links TRBV5-1 to TRBJ1-2; D call uncertain. The V and J ends lost 6 bases and 3 bases respectively, with 15 bases between them. Germline V gives CDR1 SGHRS, CDR2 YFSETQ. The CDR3 runs 14 residues. Here the CDR3 reads CASNFGRNDYGYTF. The CDR3 DNA sequence: TGCGCCAGCAACTTCGGACGGAACGACTATGGCTACACCTTC.

V gene TRBV6-1 combines with J gene TRBJ1-5, with D perhaps TRBD1 (5 bases). CDR1 MNHNS and CDR2 SASEGT come from the germline V gene. The CDR3 loop spans 12 amino acids. V lost 4 bases, J lost 7 bases, and 8 bases lay in between. As DNA, the CDR3 is TGTGCCAGCAGTGGCAGGGCCCAGCCCCAGCATTTT. This encodes CASSGRAQPQHF.

This clonotype was counted many times. V usage is TRBV11-1 and J usage is TRBJ2-7; no reliable D call. Germline loops: CDR1 SGHAT, CDR2 FQDESV (reference sequence). Trimming took 5 bases from V and 2 from J, leaving 10 bases between them. The length of the CDR3 is 13 residues. This CDR3 reads CASSPPETYEQYF. The CDR3 DNA sequence: TGTGCCAGCAGCCCCCCTGAGACCTACGAGCAGTACTTC.

This clonotype showed up just a few times. The chain combines TRBV11-2 with TRBJ2-7; 8 nucleotides line up with TRBD1. The J segment lost 3 bases and the V segment lost 3 bases, leaving 4 bases of the junction unmatched. CDR3 size: 14 residues. Germline lookup yields CDR1 SGHAT and CDR2 FQNNGV. CDR3 DNA: TGTGCCAGCAGCTTTGGGACAGGTTTCTACGAGCAGTACTTC. It codes for CASSFGTGFYEQYF.

This clonotype was found many times. The chain couples TRBV20-1 to TRBJ2-7; 10 bases agree with TRBD2. Trimming removed 3 bases from V and 2 bases from J; junction bases left unmatched: 4. This CDR3 is 14 amino acids long. Germline lookup yields CDR1 DFQATT and CDR2 SNEGSKA (reference sequence). The CDR3: CSASGAGGAYEQYF. CDR3 in DNA: TGCAGTGCTAGTGGAGCGGGAGGGGCCTACGAGCAGTACTTC.

This clonotype was seen a handful of times. This chain uses TRBV20-1 with TRBJ2-5; TRBD2 agrees at 13 bases. V trimming: 4 bases; J trimming: 5 bases; junction bases outside the gene matches: 4. Germline CDR1 DFQATT, CDR2 SNEGSKA (reference sequence). The CDR3 runs 14 residues. The CDR3 DNA reads as TGCAGTGCTACGACTAGCGGGAGGAGGGAGACCCAGTACTTC. Its protein is CSATTSGRRETQYF.

This clonotype was detected only a few times. The chain joins TRBV3-1 to TRBJ1-4; 8 bases align to TRBD1. With 4 bases clipped from V and 9 bases from J, the junction kept 7 bases outside the gene matches. The CDR3 runs 14 residues. Looked up from germline, CDR1 is LGHDT and CDR2 is YNNKEL (reference sequence). The DNA of the CDR3 is TGTGCCAGCAGCCTCAATGACAGGGGACAAAAACTGTTTTTT. Amino acid sequence: CASSLNDRGQKLFF.

The table lists this clonotype with a few counts. The chain links TRBV20-1 to TRBJ1-4, with 10 bases matching TRBD1. Germline V lookup: CDR1 DFQATT, CDR2 SNEGSKA (reference sequence). This CDR3 contains 14 residues. J was trimmed by 8 bases and V by 5 bases; bases with no gene match: 8. The CDR3 sequence is CSASPGQGREKLFF. CDR3 nucleotides: TGCAGTGCTTCCCCGGGACAGGGGAGGGAAAAACTGTTTTTT.

The J gene is TRBJ2-2, the V gene TRBV20-1, with TRBD2 identical over 11 bases. This CDR3 region has 15 residues. The V and J ends lost 5 bases and 5 bases, in that order; junction bases with no gene match: 7. The germline gives CDR1 DFQATT, CDR2 SNEGSKA (reference sequence). The CDR3 DNA reads as TGCAGTGCTTCACTAGCGGGAGTTGATACCGGGGAGCTGTTTTTT. As protein: CSASLAGVDTGELFF.

This clonotype was found a few times. This rearrangement joins TRBV29-1 to TRBJ2-7; D is possibly TRBD2 (5 bases). The ends were cut back, 4 bases at V and 2 bases at J, with 12 bases in the middle. Germline V gives CDR1 SQVTM, CDR2 ANQGSEA. The length of the CDR3 is 13 residues. CDR3 DNA sequence: TGCAGCGTTGGAGAGCGGCCCCCCTACGAGCAGTACTTC. Translation gives CSVGERPPYEQYF.

The chain is built from TRBV3-1 and TRBJ2-7, with D perhaps TRBD1 or TRBD2 (5 bases each). CDR1 is LGHDT, CDR2 YNNKEL, per germline (reference sequence). The CDR3 length is 13 residues. V lost 4 bases and J 3 bases, leaving 10 bases between the germline ends. The CDR3: CASSPSGLYEQYF. CDR3 DNA sequence: TGTGCCAGCAGCCCCTCGGGGCTCTACGAGCAGTACTTC.

The chain employs TRBV20-1 and TRBJ2-7, with TRBD2 matching over 11 bases. V was pared by 6 bases and J by 0 bases, with 16 bases of the junction left unmatched. CDR1 and CDR2 from the germline V gene are DFQATT and SNEGSKA (reference sequence). The CDR3 runs to 18 residues. The DNA for the CDR3 is TGCAGTGCGCCGGGGAGGCCTAGCGGGAGGCGTAGCTCCTACGAGCAGTACTTC. Its protein product is CSAPGRPSGRRSSYEQYF.

This chain joins TRBV6-1 and TRBJ1-5, with TRBD1 matching 9 bases. Germline trimming cut 10 bases from V and 1 base from J; bases unmatched to any gene: 5. CDR3 length: 14 amino acids. Germline CDR1 reads MNHNS; CDR2 reads SASEGT. The CDR3 sequence: CATADRGSNQPQHF. The CDR3 DNA reads TGTGCCACGGCGGACAGGGGCAGCAATCAGCCCCAGCATTTT.

This clonotype was counted at least ten times. The chain joins TRBV19 to TRBJ1-1; 8 bases map to TRBD1. Trimming at V came to 5 bases and at J to 1 base, leaving 6 bases not matched to a gene. Looked up from germline, CDR1 is LNHDA and CDR2 is SQIVND (reference sequence). CDR3 length: 15 residues. CDR3 protein: CASSPAGGSNTEAFF. As DNA, the CDR3 is TGTGCCAGTAGTCCTGCAGGGGGCTCGAACACTGAAGCTTTCTTT.

This clonotype has a count of ten or more. The V gene is TRBV5-6, the J gene TRBJ1-2, with TRBD1 matching over 7 bases. Germline CDR1 is SGHDT and CDR2 is YYEEEE. The CDR3 contains 14 residues. Losses at the gene ends were 2 bases for V and 3 bases for J; bases not matched to a gene: 4. The CDR3 nucleotides are TGTGCCAGCAGCTTAAAAACAGGGGACTATGGCTACACCTTC. Translating it yields CASSLKTGDYGYTF.

This chain joins TRBV27 and TRBJ2-7, with D maybe TRBD1 (5 bases). Germline V gives CDR1 MNHEY, CDR2 SMNVEV (reference sequence). Trimming removed 5 bases at V and 7 bases at J, with 15 bases between. The CDR3 runs 13 residues. The CDR3 DNA follows: TGTGCCAGCAGTCTCAAGGGGATGAGGGAGCAGTACTTC. Translation: CASSLKGMREQYF.